What follows are 27 T cell receptor beta chains derived from one specimen sequenced in a study of human T cells and chemical hapten exposure. The time point is: patch test 1, 2 weeks after DPC sensitization. Treatment denoted: therapeutic diphenylcyclopropenone sensitization with weekly scalp DPC. TCRdb itself ran the RACE reads through MiXCR, one entry per CDR3 protein. The sample lists around 150,000 distinct CDR3 sequences, around 15% occurring once. Material: whole blood, obtained in connection with sensitization to the hapten diphenylcyclopropenone (DPC). These receptors originate from a woman aged 25 to 39 with alopecia areata. Some clones in this sample may be carry-over from other donors' samples.

This clonotype was found many times. V usage is TRBV7-2 and J usage is TRBJ1-6, with 8 bases aligning to TRBD1. The germline CDR1 and CDR2 sequences are SGHTA and FQGNSA. The CDR3 has 14 amino acids. Trimming at V came to 5 bases and at J to 10 bases, leaving 7 bases not matched to a gene. DNA of the CDR3: TGTGCCAGCAGCAACAGACAGGGGAGGTCACCCCTCCACTTT. It translates to CASSNRQGRSPLHF. The whole variable domain, remainder taken from reference TRBV7-2 and TRBJ1-6, is GAGVSQSPSNKVTEKGKDVELRCDPISGHTALYWYRQSLGQGLEFLIYFQGNSAPDKSGLPSDRFSAERTGGSVSTLTIQRTQQEDSAVYLCASSNRQGRSPLHFGNGTRLTVT.

This clonotype has a handful of counts. CDR3 DNA sequence: TGTGCCAGCAGCGGCGACTACGAGCAGTACTTC. Residues: CASSGDYEQYF. The chain combines TRBV7-2 with TRBJ2-7; D ambiguous. The CDR3 is 11 residues long. Germline lookup yields CDR1 SGHTA and CDR2 FQGNSA. V was trimmed by 5 bases and J by 3 bases, leaving 5 bases between them.

The chain combines TRBV2 with TRBJ2-7, with TRBD1 as a possible D gene (8 bases). Germline V gives CDR1 SNHLY, CDR2 FYNNEI. The length of the CDR3 is 13 residues. Trimming took off 8 bases at V and 7 bases at J, with 18 bases between the two ends. DNA of the CDR3: TGTGCCAGCTGGAGGACAGGGACTAAAGAGCAGTACTTC. This codes for CASWRTGTKEQYF.

The rearrangement links TRBV28 to TRBJ2-5, with D hard to call. CDR1 and CDR2 from the germline V gene are MDHEN and SYDVKM. Trimming took off 9 bases at V and 2 bases at J, with 4 bases between the two ends. This CDR3 region has 10 residues. The CDR3: CASKQETQYF. As DNA, the CDR3 is TGTGCCAGTAAACAAGAGACCCAGTACTTC.

The chain is built from TRBV6-6 and TRBJ1-3, with D unclear. There are 14 residues in the CDR3. Germline CDR1 reads MNHNY; CDR2 reads SVGAGI (reference sequence). V lost 6 bases, J lost 0 bases, and 9 bases lay in between. CDR3 residues: CASSNRDSGNTIYF. CDR3 nucleotide sequence: TGTGCCAGCAGCAACCGAGACTCTGGAAACACCATATATTTT.

V and J are TRBV10-3 and TRBJ2-7; D unclear. Germline CDR1 and CDR2: ENHRY and SYGVKD. Between the trimmed V and J ends, which lost 5 bases and 2 bases, there was a span of 7 bases. The CDR3 loop spans 12 amino acids. This chain's CDR3 is CAISTDPYEQYF. As DNA, the CDR3 is TGTGCCATCAGTACGGACCCCTACGAGCAGTACTTC.

In its sample, this clonotype was seen a few times. This rearrangement joins TRBV6-5 to TRBJ1-2; no clear D. Germline CDR1 is MNHEY and CDR2 is SVGAGI. The V end was cut by 6 bases, the J end by 7 bases, with 18 bases between. The CDR3 extends over 14 amino acids. CDR3 coding DNA: TGTGCCAGCAGACCCCTTTCGGACGGGTTTGGCTACACCTTC. Residues: CASRPLSDGFGYTF.

This clonotype has at least ten counts. The chain carries TRBV7-2 and TRBJ2-3, with TRBD2 matching over 15 bases. V lost 4 bases to trimming and J lost 3 bases; unmatched junction nucleotides: 2. This CDR3 is 16 amino acids long. CDR1 SGHTA and CDR2 FQGNSA come from the germline V gene. The CDR3 region has the DNA TGTGCCAGCAGCTCGGGACTAGCGGGGGGTACAGATACGCAGTATTTT. Amino acid sequence: CASSSGLAGGTDTQYF.

The chain employs TRBV28 and TRBJ1-6, with no clear D. The CDR3 loop spans 12 amino acids. V was trimmed by 8 bases and J by 5 bases, leaving 7 bases between them. Germline V CDR1 and CDR2: MDHEN, SYDVKM. CDR3 residues: CASAPNNSPLHF. CDR3 coding DNA: TGTGCCAGCGCTCCGAATAATTCACCCCTCCACTTT. The variable domain in full, completed from reference TRBV28 and TRBJ1-6, reads DVKVTQSSRYLVKRTGEKVFLECVQDMDHENMFWYRQDPGLGLRLIYFSYDVKMKEKGDIPEGYSVSREKKERFSLILESASTNQTSMYLCASAPNNSPLHFGNGTRLTVT.

CDR3 DNA: TGCAGTGCTAAGATCCCCCCCGGGGCTTCAGGGGTTATAGGGGAGCAGTACTTC. This sequence encodes CSAKIPPGASGVIGEQYF. The chain links TRBV20-1 to TRBJ2-7, with D perhaps matching TRBD1 (6 bases). Germline CDR1 is DFQATT and CDR2 is SNEGSKA (reference sequence). V lost 4 bases to trimming and J lost 7 bases, with 32 bases between them. This CDR3 has 18 amino acids.

This clonotype was seen more than once but under ten times. J is TRBJ2-2 and V is TRBV28, with no clear D. Trimming took off 2 bases at V and 8 bases at J, with 9 bases between the two ends. This CDR3 has 13 amino acids. CDR1 is MDHEN, CDR2 SYDVKM, per germline. CDR3 nucleotide sequence: TGTGCCAGCAGTTTAAGCGCTTCGGGGGAGCTGTTTTTT. Amino acids: CASSLSASGELFF.

The CDR3 sequence: CASSVGRGSSYNEQFF. CDR3 bases: TGTGCCAGCAGCGTAGGTCGAGGGAGCTCCTACAATGAGCAGTTCTTC. The chain combines TRBV9 with TRBJ2-1, with D possibly being TRBD2 (5 bases). The CDR3 runs to 16 residues. Germline values: CDR1 SGDLS, CDR2 YYNGEE. The V end was cut by 0 bases, the J end by 0 bases, with 10 bases between.

This clonotype was detected only a few times. V is TRBV5-1 and J is TRBJ1-2; TRBD1 is a possible D gene (5 bases). Germline CDR1 and CDR2: SGHRS and YFSETQ. There are 14 residues in the CDR3. V lost 0 bases and J 7 bases, leaving 13 bases between the germline ends. DNA for the CDR3: TGCGCCAGCAGCTTGGATCGGTGGGGGTCTGGCTACACCTTC. Translating gives CASSLDRWGSGYTF.

This clonotype was counted between two and nine times. The CDR3 DNA sequence: TGTGCCAGTAGTATTAACACAGGGAGGAGCAATCAGCCCCAGCATTTT. It is translated as CASSINTGRSNQPQHF. The chain joins TRBV19 to TRBJ1-5; D might be TRBD1 (6 bases). V shed 3 bases and J shed 1 base, with 13 bases lying between them. This CDR3 contains 16 residues. Germline V gene lookup returns CDR1 LNHDA and CDR2 SQIVND (reference sequence).

This clonotype was seen more than once but under ten times. CDR3 loop: CASRDYGANVLTF. The CDR3 DNA reads TGTGCCAGCAGGGATTATGGGGCCAACGTCCTGACTTTC. The rearrangement links TRBV28 to TRBJ2-6; D is unclear. Germline V gene data show CDR1 as MDHEN and CDR2 as SYDVKM. The CDR3 totals 13 residues. Trimming pared 6 bases from V and 3 bases from J, leaving 6 bases between. The entire variable domain, with the rest obtained from reference TRBV28 and TRBJ2-6, is as follows: DVKVTQSSRYLVKRTGEKVFLECVQDMDHENMFWYRQDPGLGLRLIYFSYDVKMKEKGDIPEGYSVSREKKERFSLILESASTNQTSMYLCASRDYGANVLTFGAGSRLTVL.

The chain is built from TRBV7-9 and TRBJ1-1; 7 bases line up with TRBD1. The CDR3 runs to 14 residues. The V and J ends lost 1 base and 4 bases, in that order; junction bases with no gene match: 3. The germline V gene encodes CDR1 SEHNR and CDR2 FQNEAQ (reference sequence). The CDR3 sequence is CASSLGRDSTEAFF. The CDR3 DNA sequence: TGTGCCAGCAGCTTAGGCCGGGACAGCACTGAAGCTTTCTTT.

This rearrangement joins TRBV4-3 to TRBJ1-5, with D tentatively TRBD1 (5 bases). V shed 4 bases and J shed 6 bases, with 22 bases lying between them. There are 17 residues in the CDR3. Germline assignment: CDR1 LGHNA and CDR2 YSLEER. CDR3 sequence (DNA): TGCGCCAGCAGCCCTAACGCTCAGGGCTGGGGTACTCAGCCCCAGCATTTT. Its protein is CASSPNAQGWGTQPQHF.

This chain connects TRBV20-1 to TRBJ1-2, with D possibly TRBD1 on 5 matching bases. The germline CDR1 and CDR2 sequences are DFQATT and SNEGSKA (reference sequence). CDR3 size: 13 residues. Between the trimmed V and J ends, which lost 0 bases and 2 bases, there was a span of 7 bases. DNA for the CDR3: TGCAGTGCTAGAGAGGGGGAAAACTATGGCTACACCTTC. Amino acid sequence: CSAREGENYGYTF.

The chain employs TRBV20-1 and TRBJ1-1, with a weak D call TRBD1 (6 bases). Trimming removed 5 bases from V and 0 bases from J, with 10 bases in between. Per the germline V gene, CDR1 is DFQATT and CDR2 is SNEGSKA (reference sequence). The CDR3 consists of 13 residues. The CDR3 sequence: CSAWDTVNTEAFF. DNA of the CDR3: TGCAGTGCTTGGGACACGGTGAACACTGAAGCTTTCTTT.

In DNA, the CDR3 is TGCAGCGTTGAAAGAGGGGGCACCGGGGAGCTGTTTTTT. Translation: CSVERGGTGELFF. This rearrangement joins TRBV29-1 to TRBJ2-2; TRBD1 might be the D (6 bases). Deletions cut 2 bases from V and 4 bases from J, with 8 bases between. In germline, CDR1 is SQVTM, CDR2 ANQGSEA. The CDR3 spans 13 residues.

This chain connects TRBV6-2 or TRBV6-3 to TRBJ2-7; 8 nucleotides agree with TRBD2. The CDR3 loop spans 12 amino acids. V lost 8 bases and J lost 5; bases outside the gene matches: 5. Per the germline V gene, CDR1 is MNHEY and CDR2 is SVGEGT. The CDR3 sequence is CASLSGGHEQYF. The DNA of the CDR3 is TGTGCCAGCTTAAGCGGGGGTCACGAGCAGTACTTC.

This clonotype was found many times. This CDR3 reads CASIHSRQGNYGYTF. CDR3 bases: TGTGCCAGCATTCACTCGAGACAGGGAAACTATGGCTACACCTTC. The rearrangement joins TRBV7-2 to TRBJ1-2; 7 bases match TRBD1. V trimming: 7 bases; J trimming: 2 bases; junction bases outside the gene matches: 10. The germline V gene has CDR1 SGHTA and CDR2 FQGNSA. The CDR3 length is 15 residues.

This clonotype was seen only a few times. The chain employs TRBV6-2 or TRBV6-3 and TRBJ1-2, with 9 bases that match TRBD1. The CDR3 loop spans 14 amino acids. Trimming removed 6 bases from V and 4 bases from J; junction bases left unmatched: 6. From germline, CDR1 is MNHEY and CDR2 SVGEGT. CDR3 loop: CASSAGQGAYGYTF. In nucleotides, the CDR3 is TGTGCCAGCAGCGCGGGACAGGGAGCCTATGGCTACACCTTC.

This clonotype was detected only a few times. This chain joins TRBV5-1 and TRBJ2-2, with a tentative D call TRBD2 (5 bases). The germline V and J ends were trimmed by 2 bases and 1 base, with 12 bases remaining between them. The CDR3 runs to 16 residues. In germline, CDR1 is SGHRS, CDR2 YFSETQ. CDR3 protein: CASSLRRTENTGELFF. The CDR3, as DNA: TGCGCCAGCAGCTTACGAAGGACTGAGAACACCGGGGAGCTGTTTTTT.

This clonotype has just a few counts. J is TRBJ1-4 and V is TRBV7-8; TRBD1 is a possible D gene (6 bases). The CDR3 runs to 14 residues. Germline CDR1 is SGHVS and CDR2 is FQNEAQ. The V end was cut by 3 bases, the J end by 4 bases, with 9 bases between. The CDR3, as DNA: TGTGCCAGCAGCTTGAACAGGGTTAATGAAAAACTGTTTTTT. It is translated as CASSLNRVNEKLFF.

This clonotype was counted a few times. The rearrangement links TRBV7-2 to TRBJ2-1; D is possibly TRBD1 (6 bases). CDR3 length: 15 residues. V lost 1 base to trimming and J lost 5 bases, with 12 bases between them. CDR1 is SGHTA, CDR2 FQGNSA, per germline. The CDR3 protein is CASSLGPGVNNEQFF. The CDR3 DNA follows: TGTGCCAGCAGCTTAGGTCCAGGGGTGAACAATGAGCAGTTCTTC.

This clonotype was seen a handful of times. The J gene is TRBJ1-5, the V gene TRBV3-1; 8 bases match TRBD1. Germline trimming cut 3 bases from V and 3 bases from J; bases unmatched to any gene: 4. The CDR3 contains 15 residues. Germline-derived CDR1 and CDR2 are LGHDT and YNNKEL (reference sequence). The chain's CDR3 is CASSHGQGVNQPQHF. For the CDR3, the DNA is TGTGCCAGCAGCCACGGACAGGGAGTCAATCAGCCCCAGCATTTT.